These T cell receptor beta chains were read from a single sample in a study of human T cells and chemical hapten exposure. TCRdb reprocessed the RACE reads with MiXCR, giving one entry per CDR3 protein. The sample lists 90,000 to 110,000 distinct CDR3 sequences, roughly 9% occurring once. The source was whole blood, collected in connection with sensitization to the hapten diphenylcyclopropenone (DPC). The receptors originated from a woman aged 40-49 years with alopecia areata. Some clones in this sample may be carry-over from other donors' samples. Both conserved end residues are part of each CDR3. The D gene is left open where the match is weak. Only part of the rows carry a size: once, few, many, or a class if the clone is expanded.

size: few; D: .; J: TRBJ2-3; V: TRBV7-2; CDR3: CASSFIGGDTQYF; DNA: TGTGCCAGCAGCTTCATCGGAGGAGATACGCAGTATTTT
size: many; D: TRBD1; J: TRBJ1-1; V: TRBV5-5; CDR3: CASSHIAGGTEAFF; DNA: TGTGCCAGCAGCCATATTGCAGGGGGCACTGAAGCTTTCTTT
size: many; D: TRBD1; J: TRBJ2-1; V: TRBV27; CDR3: CASSNRGTGGYNEQFF; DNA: TGTGCCAGCAGTAACCGGGGGACAGGGGGCTACAATGAGCAGTTCTTC
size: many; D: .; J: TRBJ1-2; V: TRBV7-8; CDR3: CASSLNWAAANYGYTF; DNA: TGTGCCAGCAGCTTAAATTGGGCAGCAGCTAACTATGGCTACACCTTC
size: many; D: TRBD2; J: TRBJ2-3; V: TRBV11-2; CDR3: CASSSGGRVDTQYF; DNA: TGTGCCAGCAGTAGCGGGGGGCGAGTAGATACGCAGTATTTT
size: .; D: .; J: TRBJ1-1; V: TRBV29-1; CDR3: CSVGRAEAFF; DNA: TGCAGCGTGGGAAGGGCTGAAGCTTTCTTT
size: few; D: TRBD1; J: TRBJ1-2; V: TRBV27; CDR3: CASSHRGPNYGYTF; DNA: TGTGCCAGCAGTCACAGGGGGCCCAACTATGGCTACACCTTC
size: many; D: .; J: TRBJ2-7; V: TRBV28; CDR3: CASSKLGEQYF; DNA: TGTGCCAGCAGTAAGCTAGGGGAGCAGTACTTC
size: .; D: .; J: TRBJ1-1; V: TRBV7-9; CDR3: CASSLGVSQNTEAFF; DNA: TGTGCCAGCAGCTTAGGTGTCAGCCAGAACACTGAAGCTTTCTTT
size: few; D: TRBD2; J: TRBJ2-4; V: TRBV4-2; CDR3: CASSRPGTSGGEDIQYF; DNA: TGTGCCAGCAGCCGTCCAGGGACTAGCGGGGGGGAGGACATTCAGTACTTC
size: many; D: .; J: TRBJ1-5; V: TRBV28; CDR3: CASSETQPQHF; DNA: TGTGCCAGCAGTGAAACTCAGCCCCAGCATTTT
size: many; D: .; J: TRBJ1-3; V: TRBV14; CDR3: CASSQTRGPYGNTIYF; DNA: TGTGCCAGCAGCCAGACACGAGGGCCCTATGGAAACACCATATATTTT
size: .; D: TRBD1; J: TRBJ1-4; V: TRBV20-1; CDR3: CSAAPGGNNEKLFF; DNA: TGCAGTGCGGCCCCAGGGGGTAATAATGAAAAACTGTTTTTT
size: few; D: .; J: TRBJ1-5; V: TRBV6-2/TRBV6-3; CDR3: CASTDPHGLTGNQPQHF; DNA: TGTGCCAGCACCGACCCCCATGGATTGACGGGCAATCAGCCCCAGCATTTT
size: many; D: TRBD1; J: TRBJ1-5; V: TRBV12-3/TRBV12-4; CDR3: CASSPRDRGNQPQHF; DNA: TGTGCCAGCAGTCCCAGGGACAGGGGCAATCAGCCCCAGCATTTT
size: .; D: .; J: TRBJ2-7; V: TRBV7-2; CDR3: CASSLSQYEQYF; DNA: TGTGCCAGCAGCTTAAGCCAATACGAGCAGTACTTC
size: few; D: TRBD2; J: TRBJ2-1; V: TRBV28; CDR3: CASSAPLAGVSYNEQFF; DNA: TGTGCCAGCAGTGCTCCACTAGCGGGGGTCTCCTACAATGAGCAGTTCTTC
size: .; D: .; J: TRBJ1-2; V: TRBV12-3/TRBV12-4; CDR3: CASTLDGAAGYTF; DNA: TGTGCCAGCACCCTCGACGGGGCGGCTGGCTACACCTTC
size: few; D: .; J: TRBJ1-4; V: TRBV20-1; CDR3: CSAPGLGGARYSTNEKLFF; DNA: TGCAGTGCCCCGGGCCTTGGGGGGGCGAGATATTCAACTAATGAAAAACTGTTTTTT
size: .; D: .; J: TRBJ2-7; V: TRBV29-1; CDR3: CSVLQGRYHRF; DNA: TGCAGCGTCTTACAGGGAAGGTACCATCGCTTC
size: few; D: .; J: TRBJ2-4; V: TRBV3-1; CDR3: CASSPKTGGLRAIQYF; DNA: TGTGCCAGCAGCCCCAAAACTGGGGGACTCCGGGCCATTCAGTACTTC
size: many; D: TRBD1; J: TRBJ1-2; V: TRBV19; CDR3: CASSIEDRVTYGYTF; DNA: TGTGCCAGTAGTATCGAGGACAGGGTAACCTATGGCTACACCTTC
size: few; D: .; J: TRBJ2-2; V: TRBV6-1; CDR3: CAVSTHWTTYTGELFF; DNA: TGTGCCGTTAGCACCCATTGGACAACCTACACCGGGGAGCTGTTTTTT
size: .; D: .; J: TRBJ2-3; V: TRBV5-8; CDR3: CASSLVGLSTDTQYF; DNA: TGTGCCAGCAGCTTGGTCGGACTCAGCACAGATACGCAGTATTTT
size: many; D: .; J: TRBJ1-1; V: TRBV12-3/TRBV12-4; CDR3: CASSLGWNTEAFF; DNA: TGTGCCAGCAGTTTAGGTTGGAACACTGAAGCTTTCTTT
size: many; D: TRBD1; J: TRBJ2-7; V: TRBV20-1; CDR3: CSARPYRGQRDEQYF; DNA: TGCAGTGCTAGACCCTACAGGGGGCAAAGGGACGAGCAGTACTTC
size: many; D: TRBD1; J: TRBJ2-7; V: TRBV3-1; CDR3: CASSRDRGEQYF; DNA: TGTGCCAGCAGCCGCGACAGGGGCGAGCAGTACTTC
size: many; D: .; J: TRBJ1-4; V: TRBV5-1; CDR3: CASSTSGTRGEKLFF; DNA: TGCGCCAGCAGCACCTCCGGGACGCGGGGTGAAAAACTGTTTTTT
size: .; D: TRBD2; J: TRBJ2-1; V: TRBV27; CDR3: CASGLAGGSSYNEQFF; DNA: TGTGCCAGTGGGCTAGCGGGGGGTAGCTCCTACAATGAGCAGTTCTTC
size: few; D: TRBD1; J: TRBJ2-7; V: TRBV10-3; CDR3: CAISNGTAYEQYF; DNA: TGTGCCATCAGTAACGGGACAGCCTACGAGCAGTACTTC